The clone carrying this T cell receptor beta chain was seen ten or more times. The antigen remains undetermined. The data were obtained in a study of response to subunit inactivated influenza vaccine. TCRdb fed the RT-PCR reads into MiXCR, producing one record per CDR3 protein. Of 450,000 to 600,000 distinct CDR3 sequences listed, approximately 7.3% are singletons. Overall study results and limits: Authors proposed each seasonal influenza vaccination draws in few new T cells.

J was trimmed by 5 bases and V by 4 bases; bases with no gene match: 8. Germline V gene sequence: CDR1 SEHNR, CDR2 FQNEAQ (reference sequence). The CDR3 runs to 15 residues. The material sequenced was PBMCs from blood, taken less than 30 months after vaccination. The sequence was obtained from a man aged 50 to 69 who received an inactivated influenza vaccine. The chain joins TRBV7-9 to TRBJ2-1; the match to TRBD1 covers 7 bases. This chain's CDR3 is CASSSTGAWDNEQFF. CDR3 nucleotides: TGTGCCAGCAGCTCAACAGGGGCCTGGGACAATGAGCAGTTCTTC. Full variable domain (outside the CDR3, taken from reference TRBV7-9 and TRBJ2-1): DTGVSQNPRHKITKRGQNVTFRCDPISEHNRLYWYRQTLGQGPEFLTYFQNEAQLEKSRLLSDRFSAERPKGSFSTLEIQRTEQGDSAMYLCASSSTGAWDNEQFFGPGTRLTVL.